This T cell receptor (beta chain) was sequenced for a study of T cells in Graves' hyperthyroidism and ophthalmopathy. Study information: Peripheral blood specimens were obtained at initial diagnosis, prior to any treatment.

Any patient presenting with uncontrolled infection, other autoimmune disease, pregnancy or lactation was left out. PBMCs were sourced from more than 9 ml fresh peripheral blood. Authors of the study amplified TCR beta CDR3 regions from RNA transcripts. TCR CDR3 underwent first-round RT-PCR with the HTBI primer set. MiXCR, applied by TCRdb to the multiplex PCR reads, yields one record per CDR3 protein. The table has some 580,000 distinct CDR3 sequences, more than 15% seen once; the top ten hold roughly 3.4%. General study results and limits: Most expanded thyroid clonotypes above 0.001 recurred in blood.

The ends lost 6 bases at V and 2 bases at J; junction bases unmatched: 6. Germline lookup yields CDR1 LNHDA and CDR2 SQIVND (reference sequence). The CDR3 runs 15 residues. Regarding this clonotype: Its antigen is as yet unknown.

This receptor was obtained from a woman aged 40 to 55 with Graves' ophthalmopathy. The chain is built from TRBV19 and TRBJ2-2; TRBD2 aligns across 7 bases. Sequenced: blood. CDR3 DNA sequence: TGTGCCAGTAGATGGGCGGGGGTCAACACCGGGGAGCTGTTTTTT. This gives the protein CASRWAGVNTGELFF. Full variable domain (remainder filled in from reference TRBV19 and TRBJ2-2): DGGITQSPKYLFRKEGQNVTLSCEQNLNHDAMYWYRQDPGQGLRLIYYSQIVNDFQKGDIAEGYSVSREKKESFPLTVTSAQKNPTAFYLCASRWAGVNTGELFFGEGSRLTVL.